These 26 T cell receptor beta chains were sequenced from one sample in a study of control samples from healthy donors and cancer patients. The data were produced by immunoSEQ multiplex PCR, yet TCRdb's version contains in-frame clones alone and is incomplete. The sample consists of about 180,000 clones, 90% of them appearing once. The sequenced material came from blood. The receptors originated from a woman in her fifties or sixties in good health.

CDR3 in amino acids: CASRRGLAGLTDTQYF. The CDR3 bases are TGTGCCAGCAGGAGGGGACTAGCGGGACTCACAGATACGCAGTATTTT. The chain has TRBV9 and TRBJ2-3, with 13 nucleotides matching TRBD2. Germline CDR1 reads SGDLS; CDR2 reads YYNGEE. This CDR3 region has 16 residues. Losses at the gene ends were 5 bases for V and 2 bases for J; bases not matched to a gene: 5.

The chain joins TRBV5-4 to TRBJ1-6; 9 bases align to TRBD1. Germline V gives CDR1 SGHNT, CDR2 YYREEE (reference sequence). V dropped 4 bases and J dropped 8; count of bases not matched to a gene: 4. The CDR3 is made up of 14 amino acids. CDR3 amino acids: CASSRTGVDSPLHF. CDR3 coding DNA: TGTGCCAGCAGCAGGACAGGGGTCGATTCACCCCTCCACTTT.

The rearrangement joins TRBV6-5 to TRBJ2-1; 9 bases match TRBD1. The trim removed 5 bases at V and 6 bases at J, leaving 5 bases unmatched. Germline V lookup: CDR1 MNHEY, CDR2 SVGAGI. CDR3 length equals 14 residues. CDR3 in amino acids: CASSPRTGVNEQFF. As DNA, the CDR3 is TGTGCCAGCAGTCCGCGGACAGGGGTCAATGAGCAGTTCTTC.

The chain has TRBV30 and TRBJ2-6, with 7 bases identical to TRBD2. Germline V lookup: CDR1 GTSNPN, CDR2 SVGIG (reference sequence). There are 15 residues in the CDR3. V lost 5 bases, J lost 0 bases, and 4 bases stayed unmatched. CDR3 sequence (DNA): TGTGCCTGGTCCTCGGGGGGCTCTGGGGCCAACGTCCTGACTTTC. This sequence encodes CAWSSGGSGANVLTF.

This sequence joins TRBV24-1 and TRBJ1-1, with D possibly matching TRBD1 (5 bases). CDR3 length equals 15 residues. The V gene lost 4 bases and the J gene lost 0 bases, with 11 bases spanning the gap. Looked up from germline, CDR1 is KGHDR and CDR2 is SFDVKD. The CDR3 bases are TGTGCCACCAGTGAGCGACAGATAATGAACACTGAAGCTTTCTTT. Translation gives CATSERQIMNTEAFF.

V gene TRBV6-6 combines with J gene TRBJ1-4, with D perhaps matching TRBD1 (5 bases). The CDR3 runs to 14 residues. The V end was cut by 4 bases, the J end by 4 bases, with 10 bases between. Germline values: CDR1 MNHNY, CDR2 SVGAGI (reference sequence). The DNA of the CDR3 is TGTGCCAGCAGTTTGGGGACTCGTAATGAAAAACTGTTTTTT. Its protein product is CASSLGTRNEKLFF.

Only a few counts were recorded for this clone. The rearrangement uses TRBV2 and TRBJ2-7, with 12 nucleotides matching TRBD2. The CDR3 sequence is 16 residues long. V dropped 7 bases and J dropped 3; count of bases not matched to a gene: 10. Germline values: CDR1 SNHLY, CDR2 FYNNEI. In nucleotides, the CDR3 is TGTGCCAGCACTGCTCGGGGACTAGCGGGTTTCTACGAGCAGTACTTC. Its protein product is CASTARGLAGFYEQYF.

CDR3 sequence reads: CASSFQGGLMNTEAFF. The CDR3 DNA follows: TGTGCCAGCAGCTTCCAGGGGGGACTCATGAACACTGAAGCTTTCTTT. The chain joins TRBV7-9 to TRBJ1-1, with 7 positions matching TRBD1. Germline trimming cut 3 bases from V and 0 bases from J; bases unmatched to any gene: 7. Germline V gene sequence: CDR1 SEHNR, CDR2 FQNEAQ (reference sequence). The CDR3 is 16 amino acids.

V usage is TRBV23-1 and J usage is TRBJ1-6; maybe TRBD1 (6 bases). TRBV23-1 is marked as an open reading frame, function uncertain. The ends were cut back, 10 bases at V and 0 bases at J, with 22 bases in the middle. The CDR3 consists of 18 residues. CDR3 region: CATTVLQGWSSYNSPLHF. As DNA, the CDR3 is TGCGCCACTACCGTACTACAGGGATGGAGCTCCTATAATTCACCCCTCCACTTT.

This sequence joins TRBV6-5 and TRBJ2-5, with D possibly matching TRBD2 (5 bases). The V end lost 8 bases, the J end lost 5 bases, and 15 bases lay between the germline ends. The CDR3 is 13 amino acids. CDR1 and CDR2 from the germline V gene are MNHEY and SVGAGI. This CDR3 reads CASLRTYGETQYF. The CDR3 DNA sequence: TGTGCCAGCCTTCGGACTTATGGGGAGACCCAGTACTTC.

The chain carries TRBV11-1 and TRBJ1-4; a possible D gene is TRBD1 (5 bases). V was cut by 1 base and J by 7 bases, with 10 bases left in between. The CDR3 contains 14 residues. Per germline, CDR1 SGHAT and CDR2 FQDESV (reference sequence). CDR3 protein: CASSLEGAAEKLFF. The CDR3 bases are TGTGCCAGCAGCTTAGAAGGGGCGGCTGAAAAACTGTTTTTT.

CDR3 in amino acids: CASSTIGLGGQGDFYGYTF. Written as DNA, the CDR3 is TGTGCCAGCAGTACTATTGGCCTCGGTGGGCAGGGTGATTTCTATGGCTACACCTTC. The rearrangement links TRBV28 to TRBJ1-2; maybe TRBD1 (5 bases). CDR1 and CDR2 (germline): MDHEN, SYDVKM. Trimming took off 5 bases at V and 4 bases at J, with 29 bases between the two ends. The CDR3 consists of 19 residues.

The chain couples TRBV18 to TRBJ2-3, with D possibly matching TRBD1 (6 bases). This CDR3 contains 14 residues. Looked up from germline, CDR1 is KGHSH and CDR2 is LQKENI. Trimming cost V 4 bases and J 2 bases, with 10 bases left between them. The CDR3 sequence: CASSRGQYTDTQYF. CDR3 nucleotide sequence: TGTGCCAGCTCACGGGGGCAGTACACAGATACGCAGTATTTT. Full variable domain (missing parts from reference TRBV18 and TRBJ2-3): NAGVMQNPRHLVRRRGQEARLRCSPMKGHSHVYWYRQLPEEGLKFMVYLQKENIIDESGMPKERFSAEFPKEGPSILRIQQVVRGDSAAYFCASSRGQYTDTQYFGPGTRLTVL.

The chain links TRBV24-1 to TRBJ1-2, with 11 bases lining up with TRBD1. The CDR3 consists of 14 residues. The V gene's germline CDR1 is KGHDR and CDR2 SFDVKD. V dropped 9 bases and J dropped 4; count of bases not matched to a gene: 6. The chain's CDR3 is CATVDRGPLYGYTF. DNA of the CDR3: TGTGCCACCGTGGACAGGGGGCCCCTCTATGGCTACACCTTC.

V is TRBV4-3 and J is TRBJ2-3; D not resolved. With 0 bases removed from V and 0 bases from J, the gap between germline ends came to 10 bases. The CDR3 has 16 amino acids. Germline CDR1 is LGHNA and CDR2 is YSLEER. DNA for the CDR3: TGCGCCAGCAGCCAAGAGGCCAGCCCTAGCACAGATACGCAGTATTTT. Translating it yields CASSQEASPSTDTQYF.

The chain couples TRBV9 to TRBJ1-3, with D hard to call. Between the trimmed V and J ends, which lost 0 bases and 0 bases, there was a span of 7 bases. This CDR3 comprises 15 residues. Germline values: CDR1 SGDLS, CDR2 YYNGEE. The CDR3 DNA reads as TGTGCCAGCAGCGTAGTATGGGGCTCTGGAAACACCATATATTTT. Amino acid sequence: CASSVVWGSGNTIYF.

This sequence joins TRBV9 and TRBJ1-1; D is possibly TRBD1 (6 bases). The germline V gene encodes CDR1 SGDLS and CDR2 YYNGEE. The germline V and J ends were trimmed by 3 bases and 7 bases, with 10 bases remaining between them. The CDR3 contains 12 residues. The CDR3 reads CASSEGTREAFF. CDR3 coding DNA: TGTGCCAGCAGCGAAGGGACACGTGAAGCTTTCTTT.

This CDR3 is CASTRTGGPYEQYF. In DNA form, the CDR3 reads TGTGCCAGCACCAGAACAGGGGGCCCCTACGAGCAGTACTTC. This sequence joins TRBV27 and TRBJ2-7; 9 nucleotides line up with TRBD1. The germline V gene encodes CDR1 MNHEY and CDR2 SMNVEV (reference sequence). The CDR3 loop spans 14 amino acids. The ends lost 7 bases at V and 2 bases at J; junction bases unmatched: 6.

The chain carries TRBV28 and TRBJ2-7, with 7 bases fitting TRBD2. V was clipped by 2 bases and J by 0 bases; unmatched bases: 4. Germline CDR1 and CDR2: MDHEN and SYDVKM. The CDR3 runs to 15 residues. This CDR3 is CASSLIGGSSYEQYF. The CDR3 bases are TGTGCCAGCAGTTTAATCGGGGGGAGCTCCTACGAGCAGTACTTC.

The rearrangement links TRBV28 to TRBJ2-7, with 9 bases identical to TRBD1. After removal of 7 bases from V and 1 base from J, the junction contained 5 bases not matched to a gene. Germline V gives CDR1 MDHEN, CDR2 SYDVKM. CDR3 length: 14 amino acids. This CDR3 is CASTWGQGSYEQYF. CDR3 sequence (DNA): TGTGCCAGCACCTGGGGACAGGGTTCCTACGAGCAGTACTTC.

The V call is TRBV5-6, the J call TRBJ2-4; no clear D. Germline assignment: CDR1 SGHDT and CDR2 YYEEEE. The CDR3 totals 13 residues. V was trimmed by 3 bases and J by 15 bases, leaving 19 bases between them. The CDR3 DNA sequence: TGTGCCAGCAGCTCAAGAGACAAGGCCATGGGGTACTTC. It is translated as CASSSRDKAMGYF.

The rearrangement joins TRBV7-2 to TRBJ1-3; no reliable D call. CDR1 SGHTA and CDR2 FQGNSA come from the germline V gene. V shed 2 bases and J shed 3 bases, with 14 bases lying between them. This CDR3 has 16 residues. DNA for the CDR3: TGTGCCAGCAGCTTATCAGGATCCTTCTATGGAAACACCATATATTTT. Amino acids: CASSLSGSFYGNTIYF.

This sequence joins TRBV21-1 and TRBJ2-1; TRBD1 is the table's D call and was not checked against the DNA. TRBV21-1 represents a pseudogene. This CDR3 contains 16 residues. The CDR3 bases are TGTGCCAGCAGCAAAACCAGGGGGACAGGGAACAATGAGCAGTTCTTC. It encodes CASSKTRGTGNNEQFF.

The CDR3: CATSDSRSAGTEAFF. CDR3 sequence (DNA): TGTGCCACCAGTGACAGCCGGTCGGCAGGCACTGAAGCTTTCTTT. The chain is built from TRBV24-1 and TRBJ1-1; D not certain. This CDR3 comprises 15 residues. Germline assignment: CDR1 KGHDR and CDR2 SFDVKD. Trimming took off 4 bases at V and 4 bases at J, with 15 bases between the two ends.

The chain employs TRBV7-2 and TRBJ1-1; D is perhaps TRBD1 (5 bases). CDR1 is SGHTA, CDR2 FQGNSA, per germline. Deletions cut 5 bases from V and 1 base from J, with 14 bases between. This CDR3 region has 15 residues. CDR3 sequence: CASSRGGLTNTEAFF. CDR3 DNA sequence: TGTGCCAGCAGCCGGGGGGGACTGACGAACACTGAAGCTTTCTTT.

The chain is built from TRBV5-4 and TRBJ1-2; a weak D match, TRBD1 (6 bases). Trimming stripped 4 bases from V and 2 bases from J, with 18 bases between. The CDR3 contains 16 residues. CDR1 and CDR2 from the germline V gene are SGHNT and YYREEE (reference sequence). CDR3 loop: CASSRGSGQPNYGYTF. CDR3 nucleotide sequence: TGTGCCAGCAGCCGCGGAAGCGGACAGCCGAACTATGGCTACACCTTC.